This entry concerns a single T cell receptor beta chain. Its antigen is not known. The CDR3 spans 14 residues. V was clipped by 2 bases and J by 9 bases, with 11 bases between them. In germline, CDR1 is SEHNR, CDR2 FQNEAQ (reference sequence). The sample originates from a study of T cell responses to AZD1222 COVID-19 vaccine. Study-level background: Researchers grouped second doses given at about 4 or about 12 weeks into one pool.

The repertoire was sequenced with immunoSEQ multiplex PCR; TCRdb's copy has only in-frame clones and lacks some. The table records roughly 140,000 clones, around 88% of them present only once. Points from the study as a whole: Increases in Spike-specific TCR breadth and depth were seen after two AZD1222 doses. Baseline seropositivity occurred in only six AZD1222 recipients. Among spike-specific TCRs, nearly half reportedly target unmutated variant regions.

The V and J genes are TRBV7-9 and TRBJ1-6; a weak D match, TRBD1 (5 bases). Sample: peripheral blood, taken on day 0 of AZD1222 vaccination. This clonotype was obtained from an adult in good health. CDR3 sequence: CASSLPRESSPLHF. CDR3 nucleotides: TGTGCCAGCAGCTTACCCAGGGAGAGTTCACCCCTCCACTTT.